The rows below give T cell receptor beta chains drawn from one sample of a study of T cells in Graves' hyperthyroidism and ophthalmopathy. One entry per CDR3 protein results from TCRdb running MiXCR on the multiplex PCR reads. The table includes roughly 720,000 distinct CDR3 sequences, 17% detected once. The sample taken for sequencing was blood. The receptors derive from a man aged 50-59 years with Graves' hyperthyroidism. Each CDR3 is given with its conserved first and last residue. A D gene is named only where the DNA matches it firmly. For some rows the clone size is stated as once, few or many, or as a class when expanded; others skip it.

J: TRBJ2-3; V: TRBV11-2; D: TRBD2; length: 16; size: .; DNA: TGTGCCAGCAGCCGACGCGGACTAGCGGGAGTTGGTACGCAGTATTTT; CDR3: CASSRRGLAGVGTQYF
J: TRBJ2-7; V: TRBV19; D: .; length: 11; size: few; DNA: TGTGCCAGTAGCAACCTCTACGAGCAGTACTTC; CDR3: CASSNLYEQYF
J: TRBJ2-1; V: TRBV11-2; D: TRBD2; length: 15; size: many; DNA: TGTGCCAGCAGCACCAGGACTAGCGGGATGAATGAGCAGTTCTTC; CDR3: CASSTRTSGMNEQFF
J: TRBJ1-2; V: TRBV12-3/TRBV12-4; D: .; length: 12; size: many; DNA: TGTGCCAGCAGTTTATCAGGGCGCACCTACACCTTC; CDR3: CASSLSGRTYTF
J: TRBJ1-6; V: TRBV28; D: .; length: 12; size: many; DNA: TGTGCCAGCAGTTCAGAGAGGTCACCCCTCCACTTT; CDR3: CASSSERSPLHF
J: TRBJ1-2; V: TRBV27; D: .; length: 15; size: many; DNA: TGTGCCAGCAGTCACCGCGAGACAGTAATCTATGGCTACACCTTC; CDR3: CASSHRETVIYGYTF
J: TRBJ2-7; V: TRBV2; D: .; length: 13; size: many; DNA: TGTGCCAGCATCGCAGATTTCACCTACGAGCAGTACTTC; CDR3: CASIADFTYEQYF
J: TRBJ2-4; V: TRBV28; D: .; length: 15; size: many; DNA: TGTGCCAGCAGTTTAGACAATCAGGGTGGGAACATTCAGTACTTC; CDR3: CASSLDNQGGNIQYF
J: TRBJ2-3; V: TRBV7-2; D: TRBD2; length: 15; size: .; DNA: TGTGCCAGCAGCCCTAGCGGGATGAGCACAGATACGCAGTATTTT; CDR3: CASSPSGMSTDTQYF
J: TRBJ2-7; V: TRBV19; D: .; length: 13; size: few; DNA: TGTGCCAGTAGTATTCCCGGGGTCGTCGAGCAGTACTTC; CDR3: CASSIPGVVEQYF
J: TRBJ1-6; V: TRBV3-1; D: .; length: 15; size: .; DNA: TGTGCCAGCAGCCCTGGCCCGGAGAGGAATTCACCCCTCCACTTT; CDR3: CASSPGPERNSPLHF
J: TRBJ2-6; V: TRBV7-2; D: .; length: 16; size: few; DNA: TGTGCCAGCAGCCACGACCTGGGATCTGGGGCCAACGTCCTGACTTTC; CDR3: CASSHDLGSGANVLTF
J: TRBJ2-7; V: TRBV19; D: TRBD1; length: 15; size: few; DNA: TGTGCCAGTAGTACCGGACAGGGGGCTTTCTTCGAGCAGTACTTC; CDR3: CASSTGQGAFFEQYF
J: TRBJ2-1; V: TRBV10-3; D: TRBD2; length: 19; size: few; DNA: TGTGCCATCAGTGAGTCCAAGAGGACTAGCGGGATATCCTACAATGAGCAGTTCTTC; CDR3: CAISESKRTSGISYNEQFF
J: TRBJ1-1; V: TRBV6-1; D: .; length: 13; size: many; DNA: TGTGCCAGCAGTCGAATGAGAGACACTGAAGCTTTCTTT; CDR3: CASSRMRDTEAFF
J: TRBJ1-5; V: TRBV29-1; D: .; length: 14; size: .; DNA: TGCAGCGTTGCGGTTTCAGGGTCCCATCAGCCCCAGCATTTT; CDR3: CSVAVSGSHQPQHF
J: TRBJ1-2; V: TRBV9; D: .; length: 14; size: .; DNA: TGTGCCAACAGCGTAGGCGAAGGGGCCTATGGCTACACCTTC; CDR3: CANSVGEGAYGYTF
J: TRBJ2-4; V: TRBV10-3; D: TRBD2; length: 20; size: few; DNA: TGTGCCATCAGCCAACACAAAGGGGAACTAGCGGGAGGGGAATTATACATTCAGTACTTC; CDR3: CAISQHKGELAGGELYIQYF
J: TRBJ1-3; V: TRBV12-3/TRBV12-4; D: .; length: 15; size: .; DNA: TGTGCCAGCACTAGACCGGGGGCCTCTGGAAACACCATATATTTT; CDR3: CASTRPGASGNTIYF
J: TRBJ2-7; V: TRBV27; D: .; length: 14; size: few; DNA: TGTGCCAGCAGTTTACAACTGGGCCCCTACGAGCAGTACTTC; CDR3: CASSLQLGPYEQYF
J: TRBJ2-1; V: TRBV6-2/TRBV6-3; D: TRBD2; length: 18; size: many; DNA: TGTGCCAGCAGCTTTACTAGCGGGAGAGCGAGCTCCTACAATGAGCAGTTCTTC; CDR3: CASSFTSGRASSYNEQFF
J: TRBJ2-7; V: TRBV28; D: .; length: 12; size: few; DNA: TGTGCCAGCAGCTCCCCAGGGGGGGAGCAGTACTTC; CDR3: CASSSPGGEQYF
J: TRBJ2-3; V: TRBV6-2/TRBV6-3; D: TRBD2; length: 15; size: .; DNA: TGTGCCAGCATCCTACTAGCGGGCAGCACAGATACGCAGTATTTT; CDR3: CASILLAGSTDTQYF
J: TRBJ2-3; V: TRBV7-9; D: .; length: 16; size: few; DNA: TGTGCCAGCAGCTTAGCGGTTAACACCGGCACAGATACGCAGTATTTT; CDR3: CASSLAVNTGTDTQYF
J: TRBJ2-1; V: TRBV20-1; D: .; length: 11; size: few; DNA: TGCAGTGCTAGAAACAGCAATGAGCAGTTCTTC; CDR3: CSARNSNEQFF
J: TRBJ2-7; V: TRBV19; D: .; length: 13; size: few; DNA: TGTGCCAGTAGTATCTACTTTGCCTACGAGCAGTACTTC; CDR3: CASSIYFAYEQYF
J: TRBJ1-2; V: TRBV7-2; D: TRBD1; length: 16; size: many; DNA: TGTGCCAGCAGCTTAGTAGGACAGGGGGATTACTATGGCTACACCTTC; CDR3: CASSLVGQGDYYGYTF
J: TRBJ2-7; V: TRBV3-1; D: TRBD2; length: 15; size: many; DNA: TGTGCCAGCAGCGATACTAGCGGGATTTCCTACGAGCAGTACTTC; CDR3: CASSDTSGISYEQYF
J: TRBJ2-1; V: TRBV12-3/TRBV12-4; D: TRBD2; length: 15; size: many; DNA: TGTGCCAGCAAGCTTCTAGCGGGGCCAGCAAATGAGCAGTTCTTC; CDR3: CASKLLAGPANEQFF
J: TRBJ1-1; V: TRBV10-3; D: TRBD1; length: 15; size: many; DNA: TGTGCCATCAGTGAACCGTACAGGGGAACGGCTGAAGCTTTCTTT; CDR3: CAISEPYRGTAEAFF
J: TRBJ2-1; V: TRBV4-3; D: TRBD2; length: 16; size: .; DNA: TGCGCCAGCAGCCAAGGCGGGAGGGCCAGTACCCATGAGCAGTTCTTC; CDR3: CASSQGGRASTHEQFF